Shown below are 21 T cell receptor beta chains from a single sample sequenced in a study of OX40 agonist ivuxolimab in advanced cancers. Produced via immunoSEQ multiplex PCR; TCRdb's table is partial and in-frame only. This table holds 35,000 to 55,000 clones, around 80% found once. The material was CD4+ or CD8+ T cells sorted from blood, obtained in a trial of the OX40 agonist ivuxolimab. All receptors derive from an adult with an advanced solid tumor such as melanoma, head and neck, liver or kidney cancer.

This chain uses TRBV7-7 with TRBJ2-1, with 9 positions matching TRBD2. Unmatched junction bases numbered 2, after V lost 4 bases and J lost 1 base. The CDR3 totals 15 residues. Germline V CDR1 and CDR2: SSHAT, FNYEAQ (reference sequence). CDR3 loop: CASSSLAGSYNEQFF. The CDR3 DNA reads TGTGCCAGCAGCTCCCTAGCGGGATCCTACAATGAGCAGTTCTTC. Drawing the rest from reference TRBV7-7 and TRBJ2-1, the complete variable domain is GAGVSQSPRYKVTKRGQDVTLRCDPISSHATLYWYQQALGQGPEFLTYFNYEAQPDKSGLPSDRFSAERPEGSISTLTIQRTEQRDSAMYRCASSSLAGSYNEQFFGPGTRLTVL.

This sequence joins TRBV5-4 and TRBJ2-5, with 11 bases aligning to TRBD2. The CDR3 runs 16 residues. From germline, CDR1 is SGHNT and CDR2 YYREEE (reference sequence). V lost 4 bases, J lost 1 base, and 6 bases stayed unmatched. The CDR3 sequence: CASSPDTSGSQETQYF. The DNA of the CDR3 is TGTGCCAGCAGCCCGGACACTAGCGGGAGCCAAGAGACCCAGTACTTC.

This clone came up a few times. CDR3 DNA sequence: TGTGCCATCACCCCGGCGGGCGGGTTAGAGACCCAGTACTTC. Translated, it gives CAITPAGGLETQYF. The chain carries TRBV10-3 and TRBJ2-5; maybe TRBD2 (5 bases). Trimming stripped 7 bases from V and 4 bases from J, with 16 bases between. The CDR3 contains 14 residues. CDR1 and CDR2 (germline): ENHRY, SYGVKD.

The rearrangement links TRBV7-2 to TRBJ1-3, with D possibly matching TRBD1 (5 bases). The CDR3 covers 18 residues. Trimming removed 1 base at V and 0 bases at J, with 16 bases between. Germline V gene lookup returns CDR1 SGHTA and CDR2 FQGNSA. The CDR3 bases are TGTGCCAGCAGCTTAGGATGGGACCCAGGATACTCTGGAAACACCATATATTTT. It yields the protein CASSLGWDPGYSGNTIYF.

The chain has TRBV7-7 and TRBJ2-2; either TRBD1 or TRBD2 may supply D (6 bases each). Trimming stripped 5 bases from V and 2 bases from J, with 15 bases between. The CDR3 loop spans 16 amino acids. From germline, CDR1 is SSHAT and CDR2 FNYEAQ (reference sequence). The DNA of the CDR3 is TGTGCCAGCAGCCCAGTGGGGGGCCTCAACACCGGGGAGCTGTTTTTT. Amino acid sequence: CASSPVGGLNTGELFF.

The rearrangement uses TRBV5-1 and TRBJ2-2; no clear D gene. V lost 6 bases and J lost 3, with 12 bases in between. The CDR3 has 14 residues. CDR1 is SGHRS and CDR2 is YFSETQ in the germline V gene. CDR3 nucleotides: TGCGCCAGCAACCAGGATGGCTACACCGGGGAGCTGTTTTTT. Its protein is CASNQDGYTGELFF.

The rearrangement joins TRBV28 to TRBJ2-5; D is undetermined. This CDR3 is built from 12 residues. Trimming removed 5 bases at V and 5 bases at J, with 9 bases between. Germline CDR1 MDHEN, CDR2 SYDVKM. CDR3: CASSTVGETQYF. The DNA for the CDR3 is TGTGCCAGCAGTACCGTTGGGGAGACCCAGTACTTC.

The genes are TRBV16 and TRBJ1-2, with 10 positions matching TRBD1. The CDR3 extends over 14 amino acids. J was trimmed by 3 bases and V by 4 bases; bases with no gene match: 2. Looked up from germline, CDR1 is KGHSY and CDR2 is FQNENV. The CDR3 region has the DNA TGTGCCAGCAGCCGACAGGGGGCTGACTATGGCTACACCTTC. Its protein product is CASSRQGADYGYTF.

This chain joins TRBV9 and TRBJ1-1, with a weak D call TRBD1 (6 bases). CDR3 length: 16 amino acids. Germline V CDR1 and CDR2: SGDLS, YYNGEE. V dropped 0 bases and J dropped 3 bases, with 15 bases sitting between them. As DNA, the CDR3 is TGTGCCAGCAGCGTAGTTGGTTCAGGGGCACACACTGAAGCTTTCTTT. Translation gives CASSVVGSGAHTEAFF.

The V gene is TRBV6-6, the J gene TRBJ1-1, with a tentative D call TRBD1 (6 bases). V dropped 6 bases and J dropped 4 bases, with 12 bases sitting between them. Germline V gene sequence: CDR1 MNHNY, CDR2 SVGAGI (reference sequence). The CDR3 consists of 13 residues. CDR3 DNA: TGTGCCAGCAGCTCGGACAGATCCACTGAAGCTTTCTTT. This codes for CASSSDRSTEAFF.

The J gene is TRBJ2-1, the V gene TRBV21-1; the table gives TRBD2 as D, unverified against the DNA. TRBV21-1 is tagged as a pseudogene. The CDR3 covers 15 residues. Here the CDR3 reads CASLHAGGSDNEQFF. The CDR3 DNA reads as TGTGCCAGCCTTCATGCGGGAGGTTCGGACAATGAGCAGTTCTTC.

CDR3 coding DNA: TGTGCCAGCACTCAGGGAGGGGCAAGCCATGAGCAGTTCTTC. Translation: CASTQGGASHEQFF. The chain carries TRBV5-4 and TRBJ2-1, with 7 nucleotides matching TRBD2. Losses at the gene ends were 6 bases for V and 8 bases for J; bases not matched to a gene: 11. CDR1 is SGHNT, CDR2 YYREEE, per germline (reference sequence). This CDR3 spans 14 amino acids.

This chain links TRBV6-5 with TRBJ1-1, with unresolved D. The CDR3 has 13 residues. V was clipped by 0 bases and J by 10 bases, with 12 bases between them. Germline CDR1 reads MNHEY; CDR2 reads SVGAGI. The CDR3 DNA follows: TGTGCCAGCAGTTACTCCGGAGTCGTACGAGCTTTCTTT. The encoded protein is CASSYSGVVRAFF.

The chain couples TRBV7-2 to TRBJ2-1; the D is unclear. V shed 4 bases and J shed 4 bases, with 11 bases lying between them. This CDR3 is built from 14 residues. From germline, CDR1 is SGHTA and CDR2 FQGNSA. The CDR3 region is CASSSWGGYNEQFF. The CDR3 coding sequence is TGTGCCAGCAGCTCATGGGGTGGGTACAATGAGCAGTTCTTC.

J is TRBJ2-5 and V is TRBV13; 10 nucleotides agree with TRBD1. The CDR3 contains 15 residues. The ends lost 6 bases at V and 1 base at J; junction bases unmatched: 5. Per germline, CDR1 PRHDT and CDR2 FYEKMQ (reference sequence). The CDR3 region has the DNA TGTGCCAGCAGACGGACAGGGGGTTTCCAAGAGACCCAGTACTTC. Residues: CASRRTGGFQETQYF.

The chain links TRBV7-6 to TRBJ2-2; 14 positions agree with TRBD2. The trim removed 6 bases at V and 0 bases at J, leaving 6 bases unmatched. This CDR3 has 18 residues. Germline assignment: CDR1 SGHVS and CDR2 FNYEAQ. CDR3 residues: CASSRTSGRPANTGELFF. CDR3 DNA sequence: TGTGCCAGCAGTCGGACTAGCGGGAGGCCCGCGAACACCGGGGAGCTGTTTTTT.

This clone appeared once. V and J are TRBV11-3 and TRBJ1-2, with a tentative D call TRBD1 (5 bases). This CDR3 is built from 12 residues. V lost 3 bases and J lost 13, with 15 bases in between. The germline V gene has CDR1 SGHNT and CDR2 YENEEA. The CDR3 region has the DNA TGTGCCAGCAGCTTTACGGGGACGGACTCCACCTTC. Its translation is CASSFTGTDSTF.

The gene calls are TRBV5-1 and TRBJ2-7; D is uncertain. Trimming stripped 9 bases from V and 0 bases from J, with 19 bases between. The CDR3 runs 15 residues. Per germline, CDR1 SGHRS and CDR2 YFSETQ. In nucleotides, the CDR3 is TGCGCCACGTCCCCCTCAGGCAGTGGCTCCTACGAGCAGTACTTC. Its protein is CATSPSGSGSYEQYF. Looking up the rest from reference TRBV5-1 and TRBJ2-7 gives the full variable domain: KAGVTQTPRYLIKTRGQQVTLSCSPISGHRSVSWYQQTPGQGLQFLFEYFSETQRNKGNFPGRFSGRQFSNSRSEMNVSTLELGDSALYLCATSPSGSGSYEQYFGPGTRLTVT.

The chain links TRBV5-1 to TRBJ2-3, with 9 nucleotides matching TRBD2. This CDR3 comprises 16 residues. CDR1 and CDR2 from the germline V gene are SGHRS and YFSETQ. V lost 0 bases and J lost 5; bases outside the gene matches: 7. As DNA, the CDR3 is TGCGCCAGCAGCTTGGGAACTAGCGGGTGGGGAGATACGCAGTATTTT. This translates into CASSLGTSGWGDTQYF.

The V call is TRBV19, the J call TRBJ2-7; 12 nucleotides align to TRBD2. CDR1 is LNHDA and CDR2 is SQIVND in the germline V gene (reference sequence). The trim removed 6 bases at V and 5 bases at J, leaving 8 bases unmatched. This CDR3 comprises 15 residues. CDR3 nucleotide sequence: TGTGCCAGTAGCGTTACTAGCGGGAGGCTGAACGAGCAGTACTTC. Its protein product is CASSVTSGRLNEQYF.

This clone was detected a few times. The V gene is TRBV10-3, the J gene TRBJ2-7; 8 nucleotides line up with TRBD2. CDR1 is ENHRY, CDR2 SYGVKD, per germline. The CDR3 runs 14 residues. The trim removed 8 bases at V and 3 bases at J, leaving 9 bases unmatched. The CDR3, as DNA: TGTGCCATCGGGGAGACTAGCGACTTCTACGAGCAGTACTTC. Translated: CAIGETSDFYEQYF.